This T cell receptor beta chain was found in a study of radiotherapy plus CTLA-4 blockade in lung cancer. This clone showed up just a few times. The CDR3 loop spans 19 amino acids. The ends were cut back, 4 bases at V and 5 bases at J, with 29 bases in the middle. Germline values: CDR1 SGHNT, CDR2 YYREEE (reference sequence). Generated by immunoSEQ multiplex PCR, the TCRdb table keeps only in-frame clones and is missing some. There are around 82,000 clones in the sample; 78% occur only once, and over 20% lies in the top ten. The V and J genes are TRBV5-4 and TRBJ2-3, with D maybe TRBD2 (7 bases). Sample: peripheral blood, taken from a patient treated with radiotherapy plus ipilimumab. This TCR derives from a human donor with non-small cell lung cancer whose response to radiotherapy plus ipilimumab could not be evaluated. Some clones in this sample may be carry-over from other donors' samples. The DNA of the CDR3 is TGTGCCAGCAGCAAGGGGGGGGGTATTCACAGCCGTATGAGAGATACGCAGTATTTT. Translated: CASSKGGGIHSRMRDTQYF.